A selection of T cell receptor beta chains follows, all from one sample in a study of blood T cell repertoires in COVID-19. Sequencing used immunoSEQ multiplex PCR; TCRdb keeps in-frame clones, though not all of them. Here the sample spans about 180,000 clones, 70% to 90% being singletons. The sample consisted of peripheral blood. Source of these receptors: a human donor with active or convalescent COVID-19. The donor label of this sample is uncertain. Each CDR3 is given with its conserved first and last residue. A D gene is named only where the DNA matches it firmly. Only some rows state a clone size, as once, few, many or a class for expanded clones.

clone_size	d_call	cdr3_length	j_call	v_call	cdr3_nt	cdr3_aa
few	TRBD1	15	TRBJ2-7	TRBV5-1	TGCGCCAGCAGCTTGGATCAGGGGGCTCTCTACGAGCAGTACTTC	CASSLDQGALYEQYF
NA	TRBD2	15	TRBJ2-5	TRBV30	TGTGCCTGGAGGATGGCGGGAGGGCCTCGAGAGACCCAGTACTTC	CAWRMAGGPRETQYF
NA	TRBD1	12	TRBJ2-5	TRBV14	TGTGCCAGCAGCCATTCTAAGGGGGCCTCCTACTTC	CASSHSKGASYF
NA	NA	12	TRBJ2-3	TRBV7-3	TGTGCCAGCAGCTTAGGCCTAGATACGCAGTATTTT	CASSLGLDTQYF
NA	NA	13	TRBJ1-2	TRBV19	TGTGCCAGTAGTATAGGACAGAAGGATGGCTACACCTTC	CASSIGQKDGYTF
NA	TRBD2	18	TRBJ2-6	TRBV6-2/TRBV6-3	TGTGCCAGCAGCCGACCCACAGCGGGGGTCTCCGGGGCCAACGTCCTGACTTTC	CASSRPTAGVSGANVLTF
NA	NA	13	TRBJ2-4	TRBV24-1	TGTGCCACCAGCCAGGGTAACGGAAACATTCAGTACTTC	CATSQGNGNIQYF
NA	NA	13	TRBJ2-7	TRBV19	TGTGCCAGTAGTATAGGTCACAGGGACGAGCAGTACTTC	CASSIGHRDEQYF
NA	NA	13	TRBJ1-5	TRBV5-1	TGCGCCAGCAGCGTGACCAGGGGTCAGCCCCAGCATTTT	CASSVTRGQPQHF
NA	TRBD2	17	TRBJ2-6	TRBV28	TGTGCCAGCAGGGTACTAGCGGGAGTTTCTGGGGCCAACGTCCTGACTTTC	CASRVLAGVSGANVLTF
once	NA	12	TRBJ2-2	TRBV10-2	TGCGCCAGCAGGGACATTCCCGGGGAGCTGTTTTTT	CASRDIPGELFF
once	TRBD2	14	TRBJ2-3	TRBV6-6	TGTGCCAGCACGACTAGCGGGAGCACAGATACGCAGTATTTT	CASTTSGSTDTQYF
NA	TRBD1	16	TRBJ1-2	TRBV4-2	TGTGCCAGCAGCCAAGCAAAACAGGGGGCTAACTATGGCTACACCTTC	CASSQAKQGANYGYTF
NA	NA	14	TRBJ2-2	TRBV30	TGTGCCTGGAGTGTGTGGGGGAGGACCGGGGAGCTGTTTTTT	CAWSVWGRTGELFF
once	NA	14	TRBJ2-7	TRBV19	TGTGCCAGTAGGAGGGGGATCTGGGGCGACGAGCAGTACTTC	CASRRGIWGDEQYF
NA	TRBD1	13	TRBJ2-5	TRBV2	TGTGCCAGCAGTGAAGTTCGGGGACAGAAGGAGTACTTC	CASSEVRGQKEYF
NA	TRBD1	16	TRBJ2-6	TRBV27	TGTGCCAGCAGTACCTACAGGGGGCCTGGGGCCAACGTCCTGACTTTC	CASSTYRGPGANVLTF
NA	TRBD2	15	TRBJ2-5	TRBV4-1	TGCGCCAGCAGCCAAGATCCACGGGAGGTTGAGACCCAGTACTTC	CASSQDPREVETQYF
NA	TRBD1	16	TRBJ1-1	TRBV4-3	TGCGCCAGCAGCCATGATGGACAGGGGGCGAGAACTGAAGCTTTCTTT	CASSHDGQGARTEAFF
NA	NA	13	TRBJ2-3	TRBV20-1	TGCAGTGCTAGTCGTGACCGGGCAGATACGCAGTATTTT	CSASRDRADTQYF
NA	TRBD2	15	TRBJ2-7	TRBV5-6	TGTGCCAGCAGCTTTCTACGGGAGGACTCCTACGAGCAGTACTTC	CASSFLREDSYEQYF
NA	TRBD1	19	TRBJ1-6	TRBV6-6	TGTGCCAGCAGCTTAACGACAGGGGGCTTCGGTAGGGGGAATTCACCCCTCCACTTT	CASSLTTGGFGRGNSPLHF
few	NA	13	TRBJ2-7	TRBV28	TGTGCCAGCAGTCCCGGGGGAGGATACGAGCAGTACTTC	CASSPGGGYEQYF
once	TRBD2	16	TRBJ2-3	TRBV2	TGTGCCAGCAGTGTATCGACTAGCGGGAATCAAGATACGCAGTATTTT	CASSVSTSGNQDTQYF
NA	NA	14	TRBJ2-1	TRBV20-1	TGCAGTGCTAGTGATACGGCGGGATGGTCCGAGCAGTTCTTC	CSASDTAGWSEQFF
NA	TRBD1	14	TRBJ2-3	TRBV12-5	TGTGCTAGTGGAAGGGACAGCCACACAGATACGCAGTATTTT	CASGRDSHTDTQYF
NA	TRBD1	15	TRBJ1-6	TRBV2	TGTGCCAGCAGTGAATTGGGACAGAGTAATTCACCCCTCCACTTT	CASSELGQSNSPLHF
once	NA	17	TRBJ1-1	TRBV4-3	TGCGCCAGCAGCCAAACGTTGCAGGGCCTCTTGAACACTGAAGCTTTCTTT	CASSQTLQGLLNTEAFF
NA	NA	15	TRBJ2-5	TRBV7-3	TGTGCCAGCAGCTTGGGGGTACAGGGCGGCGAGACCCAGTACTTC	CASSLGVQGGETQYF
NA	TRBD1	15	TRBJ1-5	TRBV19	TGTGCCAGTAGTCTAGGGACAGGGAAGAATCAGCCCCAGCATTTT	CASSLGTGKNQPQHF
NA	TRBD2	15	TRBJ2-5	TRBV7-9	TGTGCCAGCAGCCTCTCTAGCGGGGGACAAGAGACCCAGTACTTC	CASSLSSGGQETQYF
NA	NA	14	TRBJ1-5	TRBV27	TGTGCCAGCAGTTTTGGCCCGCGGAATCAGCCCCAGCATTTT	CASSFGPRNQPQHF
NA	NA	14	TRBJ2-5	TRBV11-1	TGTGCCAGCAGCTTTGGCCAGAACCAAGAGACCCAGTACTTC	CASSFGQNQETQYF
once	NA	13	TRBJ1-2	TRBV7-9	TGTGCCAGCAGCCATGGTGAGGAAGTTGGCTACACCTTC	CASSHGEEVGYTF
NA	NA	13	TRBJ1-2	TRBV5-6	TGTGCCAGCACCCGGGGGAGGGCCTCACCTAATAACTTC	CASTRGRASPNNF
NA	NA	13	TRBJ2-2	TRBV27	TGTGCCAGCAGTTTAAATGGCGGCGGGGAGCTGTTTTTT	CASSLNGGGELFF
NA	TRBD1	14	TRBJ2-1	TRBV29-1	TGCAGCGTTGATTGGGCGGACAGGGGCGATGAGCAGTTCTTC	CSVDWADRGDEQFF
NA	TRBD1	13	TRBJ1-1	TRBV18	TGTGCCAGCTCAGCGGACAGGGGTGCTGAAGCTTTCTTT	CASSADRGAEAFF
NA	NA	17	TRBJ1-2	TRBV7-9	TGTGCCAGCAGCTTCGGCGACAGGACGCTAGCTAACTATGGCTACACCTTC	CASSFGDRTLANYGYTF
NA	TRBD1	15	TRBJ1-6	TRBV2	TGTGCCAGCAGGGGCGGGACAGGAGATAATTCACCCCTCCACTTT	CASRGGTGDNSPLHF
NA	NA	14	TRBJ1-1	TRBV19	TGTGCCTCCCTGAACCCAGGGTTTCTCACTGAAGCTTTCTTT	CASLNPGFLTEAFF
NA	TRBD2	16	TRBJ2-3	TRBV3-1/TRBV3-2	TGTGCCAGCAGCCTTCAAGCGGGGGGGCAAACAGATACGCAGTATTTT	CASSLQAGGQTDTQYF